Given below is one T cell receptor beta chain in context. This entry comes from a study of blood T cell repertoires in COVID-19. Across the study: Material from acute and convalescent COVID-19 was sourced from the United States, Italy and Spain.

Generated by immunoSEQ multiplex PCR, the TCRdb table keeps only in-frame clones and is missing some. In the table there are about 200,000 clones, around three quarters of which are singletons. The CDR3 is 15 amino acids. The germline V and J ends were trimmed by 8 bases and 1 base, with 17 bases remaining between them. The germline V gene has CDR1 LNHDA and CDR2 SQIVND (reference sequence). The genes are TRBV19 and TRBJ2-5; D perhaps matches TRBD1 (6 bases). The material sequenced was peripheral blood. The receptor was derived from a woman aged 70-85 years with acute or convalescent COVID-19. The CDR3 DNA is TGTGCCAGTGGATCTCAGGGGAGAGGCCAAGAGACCCAGTACTTC. The encoded protein is CASGSQGRGQETQYF.